The T cell receptor (beta chain) under discussion was sequenced for a study of shared clonotypes between healthy human individuals. This clone appeared a single time. Antigen specificity is unknown. Germline loops: CDR1 SGDLS, CDR2 YYNGEE. The trim removed 0 bases at V and 4 bases at J, leaving 8 bases unmatched. The CDR3 extends over 17 amino acids. There were no recent acute infections or vaccinations among the donors, who were healthy HIV-negative adults. Study-level results: What limited the represented genetic and exposure-history diversity was the small number of donors.

Deep-level settings were used for running the assay. TCRdb's copy holds only in-frame clones and misses some; the assay was immunoSEQ multiplex PCR. The sample lists 450,000 to 550,000 clones; 60% to 85% were seen once. Sequencing was carried out using PBMCs. The source of this sequence is a woman aged 40 to 49 in good health. Some clones in this sample may be carry-over from other donors' samples. The V gene is TRBV9, the J gene TRBJ2-3; 10 bases fit TRBD2. The CDR3, as DNA: TGTGCCAGCAGCGTAGCTGAGGTAGCGGGAGGTCCAGATACGCAGTATTTT. Its translation: CASSVAEVAGGPDTQYF.